This TCR beta chain was sequenced for a study of shared clonotypes between healthy human individuals (dated by TCRdb to 2019 to 2021). At the level of the whole study: The cohort comprised two women and a few men aged 18 to 49 years. For each donor, three plates each were used for CD4 naive and CD4 memory, two plates were used for CD8 naive, and one plate was used for CD8 memory. The study deeply sequenced blood TCR repertoires of roughly five healthy adults to estimate repertoire size and the extent of clonotype sharing between individuals. To increase sequencing depth and limit assay-specific biases, TCR repertoire library preparation and sequencing were carried out by different laboratories using diverse techniques. Leukapheresis yielded between about 0.85 and 9.5 billion PBMCs per donor.

The donors were healthy, HIV-negative adults who had no recently reported acute infections or vaccinations. Only Caucasian adults living in Nashville, Tennessee, USA were represented among the donors. Magnetic negative selection was used to enrich CD4+ T cells, after which naive cells were positively selected on CD45RA and the negative fraction became the memory subset. Blood was collected by leukapheresis, and PBMCs were isolated by Ficoll-Histopaque density gradient centrifugation and then cryopreserved in liquid nitrogen vapor phase. Analytical flow cytometry was used to check the purity and quantity of every magnetically sorted T cell population. Genomic DNA was isolated from each sorted fraction and quantified by UV absorbance on a Nanodrop 2000c. V drops 5 bases and J drops 7 bases, leaving 21 bases in between. There are 16 amino acids in the CDR3, from cysteine to phenylalanine inclusive. Only the CDR3 portion is preserved as DNA: 48 bases, with reading frame beginning at the first base. CDR1 MDHEN and CDR2 SYDVKM were looked up in the germline V gene.

Results the study describes overall, beyond this receptor: Incomplete sequencing was indicated by rarefaction of sorted-subset datasets, despite the large sequencing depth. Estimated clonotype richness was generally larger for naive than for memory subsets. Compared with non-shared clonotypes, clonotypes shared by all four sorted-subset donors had higher generation probabilities. When four donors were compared, the shared fraction of clonotypes was about 5.4% for naive CD4, more than 3% for naive CD8, about 2.4% for memory CD4, and 0.4% for memory CD8. The small number of donors limited the genetic and exposure-history diversity represented. Pairwise subsampling indicated that sequencing depth was expected to affect the degree of clonotype sharing among donors. Only blood was sampled, and tissue TCR repertoires likely differ from those in blood.

This clone has just a few counts. Its antigen is still unknown. Base qualities are not at hand, and no much larger clone is one base apart. Using the deep immunoSEQ assay, TCR CDR3 regions were amplified from genomic DNA by multiplex PCR. Extracted genomic DNA from each cell subset was distributed evenly across all wells of several immunoSEQ 96-well plates, and each plate was treated as a replicate. For sorted subsets, each replicate PCR was loaded with about 0.2 ug genomic DNA, equivalent to roughly 30,000 T cell genomes. Purified libraries were quantified with a Qubit 3.0 fluorometer, sized on a Bioanalyzer 2100, and re-quantified with the KAPA Library Quantification kit. Every immunoSEQ 96-well plate was sequenced on a separate single-read 150-cycle Illumina NextSeq 550 flow cell. The study's own analysis went as follows. The immunoSEQ output contained only junctional sequences without quality scores, so filtering could not match that applied to full-length reads. Sequences were annotated with PyIR, a Python wrapper for IgBLAST v1.9, and V/J genes and CDR3 were assigned using IMGT germline references. Reads with weak V/J assignments (E-value above 1e-6), missing CDR3, stop codons, out-of-frame junctions, or ambiguous translated residues were removed. V3J clonotypes were defined by identical inferred V gene, J gene, and CDR3 amino acid sequence. To compute the percentage overlap between repertoires, the number of shared unique clonotypes was divided by the size of the smaller repertoire. Repertoire richness was assessed with RTK rarefaction, the Chao1 estimator, and Recon v2.1 estimates of unobserved clonotypes. Generation probabilities were computed with OLGA for all TCRbeta clonotypes obtained by the gDNA method from a few donors. TCRdb stores this immuneACCESS table with in-frame sequences only. Part of the clones is absent; in the studies checked, under half of the shortfall reflects unresolved V genes, and no reason is known for the rest. The V and J calls and clone size come from that table; D and trimming were worked out from the DNA. The table for this sample lists approximately 980,000 clones; approximately 80% of them were counted only once. The leading ten clones occupy over 1.3% of the sample.

Sequenced material: memory CD4+ T cells sorted from blood. Taken with the paper, the label for cell subset or site translates to: CD45RA-negative fraction. This clonotype was obtained from a man aged 18 to 29 in good health. Rearrangement joined TRBV28 to TRBJ1-5; the D gene is perhaps TRBD1, on 5 matching bases. The DNA is TGTGCCAGCAGTCGCCGGGACGGCCCTCCCAGACAGCCCCAGCATTTT. It translates as CASSRRDGPPRQPQHF.